The present entry profiles one TCR beta chain with its context. The count of this clone is one. It has no known antigen specificity. No base quality values were provided; no much bigger clone lies one nucleotide off. The data stem from a study of cytomegalovirus exposure and HLA in healthy donors (dated by TCRdb to the late 2010s). For the study in its entirety: A later analysis indicated that the 120 or so validation repertoires were generated on the platform also employed for the 670 or so repertoires of the first cohort. The study aimed to test whether signatures of past pathogen exposure could be identified by cataloging public T cell receptors. Besides the first cohort of 500 to 700 subjects, a separate validation cohort made up of over 100 different subjects was used. To predict cytomegalovirus infection status, the study brought together high-throughput TCR immunosequencing, statistical association of individual TCRs with disease status, and machine learning. Points the paper makes about the study in general: In vitro tests confirmed that a few of the cytomegalovirus-associated TCR beta chains recognize cytomegalovirus antigens. According to the authors, the approach could potentially be generalized to other disease states and immunological phenotypes. A later analysis had no HLA typing for the validation cohort, so co-occurrence there was scored across all 110 or so repertoires. Subsequent analysis determined that TCRs grouped into clusters in the first cohort also showed a tendency toward co-occurrence across the 130 or so validation repertoires, and 94% of cluster scores exceeded 0. Most TCR sequences were observed very rarely across donors, whereas some public TCRs were present in many individuals. The classifier was reported to diagnose cytomegalovirus status with high specificity and sensitivity in both the original and validation cohorts. A total of 150 to 200 TCR beta chains were listed by the study as associated with cytomegalovirus.

The donors belonged to the validation cohort of under 150 subjects, which was separate from the approximately 700-subject first cohort. The library was generated by the immunoSEQ multiplex PCR assay. The paper's data handling went like this. To diagnose cytomegalovirus status from the catalog of TCR beta chain sequences, a statistical classification framework was built. TCRdb retrieved this table from immuneACCESS and kept in-frame rearrangements only. Not all clones are present; in checked studies, unresolved V genes account for under half, and no reason is known for the remainder. V, J and clone size are those of that table, while D and trimming were read from the DNA. The sample profile shows over 150,000 clones; nearly 90% of them were found once. Over 4% of the sample is in the top ten clones. CDR1 is given as SGDLS and CDR2 as YYNGEE, both from the germline V gene. The cysteine opens and the phenylalanine closes a CDR3 of 16 amino acids. The kept DNA is CDR3 alone, 48 bases in frame from the first base. The germline V end is reduced by 3 bases and the J end by 5 bases; junction bases left unmatched: 4.

The sample taken for sequencing was PBMCs. The chain is encoded by TRBV9 joined to TRBJ2-1, with 14 bases matching TRBD2. The sequence derives from a man aged 18 to 35 in good health and CMV-seropositive. The nucleotide sequence reads as follows: TGTGCCAGCAGCGAGACTAGCGGGAGGGGAGACAATGAGCAGTTCTTC. This gives the protein CASSETSGRGDNEQFF.